The 9 T cell receptor beta chains in this list originate from one sample, sequenced in a study of shared clonotypes between healthy human individuals (dated by TCRdb to about 2020). To prepare the library, the immunoSEQ multiplex PCR assay was applied. What TCRdb holds here is the immuneACCESS table cut down to in-frame rearrangements. Part of the clones is not present; checked against another copy, under half of the missing clones reflect an unresolved V gene, and the others are unexplained. This sample has about 2.4 million clones in its table, and over 85% of those were observed once. The ten biggest clones cover 0.36% of the sample. Material for sequencing was naive CD4+ T cells from PBMCs. The cell subset or site label here, explained by the study, means: CD45RA+ positively selected. These receptors originate from a man aged 18 to 35 in good health. Some clones in this sample may be carry-over from other donors' samples.

This sequence joins TRBV7-6 and TRBJ1-3; D remains ambiguous. V was cut by 5 bases and J by 0 bases, with 14 bases left in between. In germline, CDR1 is SGHVS, CDR2 FNYEAQ. The CDR3 is 16 amino acids. The CDR3 spells CASSPVPVSSGNTIYF. The DNA of the CDR3 is TGTGCCAGCAGCCCCGTTCCGGTGAGCTCTGGAAACACCATATATTTT.

Written as DNA, the CDR3 is TGTGCCAGCAGTTACGGCGGGAGGGCTGAAGCTTTCTTT. This sequence encodes CASSYGGRAEAFF. The rearrangement joins TRBV6-5 to TRBJ1-1; D not certain. The V and J ends lost 2 bases and 6 bases respectively, with 10 bases between them. Germline CDR1 is MNHEY and CDR2 is SVGAGI. The CDR3 sequence is 13 residues long.

A note on this clone: A junction boundary mismatches the germline segment, possibly from a read error. The chain couples TRBV11-3 to TRBJ2-3; 9 nucleotides match TRBD2. The CDR3 has 16 residues. Germline V gene sequence: CDR1 SGHNT, CDR2 YENEEA. DNA of the CDR3: TGTGCCAGCAGTTTAGGACTAGCGTCTAGCACAGATACGCAGTATTTT. It yields the protein CASSLGLASSTDTQYF.

The V gene is TRBV28, the J gene TRBJ1-5, with D possibly TRBD1 on 5 matching bases. This CDR3 contains 15 residues. V gave up 4 bases and J gave up 3 bases, with 13 bases separating them. The germline CDR1 and CDR2 sequences are MDHEN and SYDVKM. CDR3 sequence: CASSSQGVPNQPQHF. The CDR3 nucleotides read TGTGCCAGCAGTTCCCAGGGCGTCCCCAATCAGCCCCAGCATTTT.

The chain has TRBV6-5 and TRBJ1-2; no clear D. The CDR3 contains 14 residues. The ends were cut back, 2 bases at V and 8 bases at J, with 15 bases in the middle. CDR1 is MNHEY and CDR2 is SVGAGI in the germline V gene. CDR3 region: CASSYNRPDGGYTF. The CDR3 nucleotides read TGTGCCAGCAGTTACAACCGCCCGGACGGGGGCTACACCTTC.

This clone was seen a single time. V usage is TRBV7-9 and J usage is TRBJ1-1; D unclear. The CDR3 is 13 residues long. V was cut by 5 bases and J by 3 bases, with 10 bases left in between. Germline V gene lookup returns CDR1 SEHNR and CDR2 FQNEAQ (reference sequence). Here the CDR3 DNA reads TGTGCCAGCAGCCCGCGGCCAGACACTGAAGCTTTCTTT. It codes for CASSPRPDTEAFF.

Only one count was recorded for this clone. This sample includes further DNA sequences coding for the same CDR3. This chain joins TRBV28 and TRBJ2-7; the match to TRBD2 covers 7 bases. V lost 8 bases and J lost 3; bases outside the gene matches: 1. There are 11 residues in the CDR3. Germline CDR1 is MDHEN and CDR2 is SYDVKM. The DNA of the CDR3 is TGTGCCAGCTGGGGGGGCTACGAGCAGTACTTC. Amino acids: CASWGGYEQYF.

The chain employs TRBV27 and TRBJ1-2, with TRBD1 as a possible D gene (5 bases). This CDR3 contains 15 residues. Per germline, CDR1 MNHEY and CDR2 SMNVEV (reference sequence). V gave up 6 bases and J gave up 3 bases, with 17 bases separating them. Written as DNA, the CDR3 is TGTGCCAGCAGGTTGGCCACCGGGACGGACTATGGCTACACCTTC. Amino acid sequence: CASRLATGTDYGYTF.

In regard to this clone: Other DNA sequences in the same sample also yield this CDR3. V and J are TRBV18 and TRBJ1-5; D uncertain. With 1 base removed from V and 1 base from J, the gap between germline ends came to 5 bases. Germline V gene sequence: CDR1 KGHSH, CDR2 LQKENI. The CDR3 is made up of 14 amino acids. CDR3 bases: TGTGCCAGCTCACCACAAGGGAGCAATCAGCCCCAGCATTTT. Protein sequence: CASSPQGSNQPQHF.